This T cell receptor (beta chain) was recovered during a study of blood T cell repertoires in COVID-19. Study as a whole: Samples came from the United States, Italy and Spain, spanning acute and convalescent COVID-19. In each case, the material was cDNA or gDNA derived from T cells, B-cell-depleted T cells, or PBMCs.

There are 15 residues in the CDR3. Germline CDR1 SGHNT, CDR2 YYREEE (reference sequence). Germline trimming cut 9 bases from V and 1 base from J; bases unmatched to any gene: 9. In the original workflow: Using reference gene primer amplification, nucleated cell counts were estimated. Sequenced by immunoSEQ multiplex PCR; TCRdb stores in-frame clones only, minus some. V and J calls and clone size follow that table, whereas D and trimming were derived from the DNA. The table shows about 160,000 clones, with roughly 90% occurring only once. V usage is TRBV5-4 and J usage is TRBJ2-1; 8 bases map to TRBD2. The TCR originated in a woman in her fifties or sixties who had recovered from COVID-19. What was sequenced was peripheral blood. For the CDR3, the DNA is TGTGCCACCTCAACTGAGCGGGGGTCCTACAATGAGCAGTTCTTC. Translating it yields CATSTERGSYNEQFF.